These T cell receptor beta chains were read from a single sample in a study of tissue T cells after allogeneic stem cell transplantation. TCRdb's table, derived via immunoSEQ multiplex PCR, lists solely in-frame clones and lacks some. The data contain about 26,000 clones, about 90% of them seen just once; the ten biggest clones take up roughly 2%. The source material was blood, sampled before transplantation. The receptors were sampled from a male donor older than 55 who later had graft-versus-host disease after an allogeneic stem cell transplant. Both conserved end residues are part of each CDR3. The D gene is left open where the match is weak. Size is omitted from some rows. Given values are once, few, many or a class for expanded clones.

V,J,D,size,CDR3,DNA
TRBV5-1,TRBJ2-2,-,-,CASSLGRNTGELFF,TGCGCCAGCAGCTTGGGCAGGAACACCGGGGAGCTGTTTTTT
TRBV10-1,TRBJ2-1,-,-,CASSESKAGGLGEQFF,TGCGCCAGCAGTGAGTCGAAGGCAGGGGGGTTGGGTGAGCAGTTCTTC
TRBV27,TRBJ2-3,-,-,CASSLTGTTQYF,TGTGCCAGCAGTTTAACCGGGACTACGCAGTATTTT
TRBV5-1,TRBJ1-4,TRBD1,-,CASSLAVRGHEKLFF,TGCGCCAGCAGCTTGGCGGTCAGGGGGCACGAAAAACTGTTTTTT
TRBV12-3/TRBV12-4,TRBJ1-4,-,-,CASSLGEGEKLFF,TGTGCCAGCAGTTTGGGGGAGGGGGAAAAACTGTTTTTT
TRBV12-2,TRBJ2-6,-,-,CASRLTEGGACQSGANVLTF,TGTGCAAGTCGCTTAACCGAAGGTGGGGCGTGCCAATCTGGGGCCAACGTCCTGACTTTC
TRBV10-3,TRBJ1-5,-,-,CAIGENSNQPQHF,TGTGCCATCGGGGAGAATAGCAATCAGCCCCAGCATTTT
TRBV5-1,TRBJ2-2,-,-,CASSRSRPDGSGTGELFF,TGCGCCAGCAGCAGGTCTAGGCCGGACGGGTCCGGGACCGGGGAGCTGTTTTTT
TRBV10-3,TRBJ2-1,-,-,CAISESTGKAVYNEQFF,TGTGCCATCAGTGAGTCGACTGGTAAAGCGGTATACAATGAGCAGTTCTTC
TRBV2,TRBJ1-4,TRBD1,-,CATGTGMPEKLFF,TGTGCCACCGGGACAGGGATGCCTGAAAAACTGTTTTTT
TRBV15,TRBJ2-7,-,-,CATSRDLGILREQYF,TGTGCCACCAGCAGAGATCTAGGCATTCTACGCGAGCAGTACTTC
TRBV19,TRBJ2-1,TRBD1,-,CASSFDRDEQFF,TGTGCCAGTAGTTTCGACAGGGATGAGCAGTTCTTC
TRBV11-2,TRBJ2-5,-,-,CASSQGRRETQYF,TGTGCCAGCTCACAGGGGAGGCGTGAGACCCAGTACTTC
TRBV19,TRBJ2-7,TRBD2,-,CASSTASGYEQYF,TGTGCCAGTAGTACAGCTAGCGGCTACGAGCAGTACTTC
TRBV9,TRBJ2-6,-,-,CASSVGSSGANVLTF,TGTGCCAGCAGCGTAGGCAGCTCTGGGGCCAACGTCCTGACTTTC
TRBV5-1,TRBJ1-1,-,-,CASSLDGGGTEAFF,TGCGCCAGCAGCTTGGACGGAGGGGGCACTGAAGCTTTCTTT
TRBV7-9,TRBJ2-7,TRBD2,-,CASSLNSGGEAKQYF,TGTGCCAGCAGCTTAAATAGCGGGGGGGAAGCCAAGCAGTACTTC
TRBV10-3,TRBJ2-1,-,-,CATGRDFNEQFF,TGTGCCACCGGCCGGGACTTCAATGAGCAGTTCTTC
TRBV11-2,TRBJ2-2,TRBD1,once,CASIPPGTAYTGELFF,TGTGCCAGCATCCCGCCCGGGACAGCGTACACCGGGGAGCTGTTTTTT
TRBV20-1,TRBJ1-5,-,-,CSASWAGRGEQQPQHF,TGCAGTGCTAGTTGGGCCGGGAGGGGCGAACAGCAGCCCCAGCATTTT
TRBV28,TRBJ2-2,TRBD1,once,CASTSTGRYGELFF,TGTGCCAGCACCTCGACAGGGCGGTACGGGGAGCTGTTTTTT
TRBV6-5,TRBJ1-2,-,-,CASRSGGRGGYTF,TGTGCCAGCCGCTCCGGAGGACGAGGTGGCTACACCTTC
TRBV11-1,TRBJ2-4,-,-,CASSPGRLVGIQYF,TGTGCCAGCAGCCCGGGACGTTTGGTGGGCATTCAGTACTTC
TRBV5-1,TRBJ1-4,TRBD1,-,CASSLQGTTNEKLFF,TGCGCCAGCAGCCTACAGGGGACAACTAATGAAAAACTGTTTTTT
TRBV15,TRBJ2-5,TRBD1,-,CATSMTGWETQYF,TGTGCCACCAGCATGACAGGGTGGGAGACCCAGTACTTC
TRBV5-1,TRBJ2-1,TRBD2,once,CASSFRLADSYNEQFF,TGCGCCAGCAGCTTCCGACTAGCGGACTCCTACAATGAGCAGTTCTTC
TRBV5-1,TRBJ2-5,-,-,CASSQGGAQETQYF,TGCGCCAGCAGCCAGGGGGGGGCGCAAGAGACCCAGTACTTC
TRBV7-9,TRBJ2-7,TRBD2,once,CASRPGTSGYEQYF,TGTGCCAGCAGACCCGGGACTAGTGGGTACGAGCAGTACTTC
TRBV19,TRBJ2-3,TRBD1,-,CASSRGTDKDTQYF,TGTGCCAGTAGTAGAGGGACAGACAAAGATACGCAGTATTTT
TRBV4-1,TRBJ1-4,-,-,CASSQGGGVQLFF,TGCGCCAGCAGCCAAGGTGGGGGGGTACAACTGTTTTTT
TRBV6-5,TRBJ1-5,-,-,CASSWGSGDQPQHF,TGTGCCAGCAGCTGGGGCAGTGGAGATCAGCCCCAGCATTTT
TRBV6-1,TRBJ2-7,-,once,CASSEIYEQYF,TGTGCCAGCAGTGAAATCTACGAGCAGTACTTC
TRBV7-9,TRBJ2-1,-,-,CASSADPPSYNEQFF,TGTGCCAGCAGCGCAGACCCACCTTCCTACAATGAGCAGTTCTTC
TRBV5-3,TRBJ1-1,-,few,CARSLLFYPEAFF,TGTGCCAGAAGCTTGCTATTCTACCCCGAAGCTTTCTTT
TRBV5-5,TRBJ2-7,-,-,CASTSDSETYEQYF,TGTGCCAGCACCTCGGACTCGGAAACCTACGAGCAGTACTTC
TRBV6-5,TRBJ2-5,-,-,CASSYVGVGETQYF,TGTGCCAGCAGTTACGTTGGGGTCGGAGAGACCCAGTACTTC
TRBV3-1/TRBV3-2,TRBJ2-1,TRBD2,-,CASSQDPSVAGGWDEQFF,TGTGCCAGCAGCCAAGATCCGTCGGTAGCGGGAGGGTGGGATGAGCAGTTCTTC